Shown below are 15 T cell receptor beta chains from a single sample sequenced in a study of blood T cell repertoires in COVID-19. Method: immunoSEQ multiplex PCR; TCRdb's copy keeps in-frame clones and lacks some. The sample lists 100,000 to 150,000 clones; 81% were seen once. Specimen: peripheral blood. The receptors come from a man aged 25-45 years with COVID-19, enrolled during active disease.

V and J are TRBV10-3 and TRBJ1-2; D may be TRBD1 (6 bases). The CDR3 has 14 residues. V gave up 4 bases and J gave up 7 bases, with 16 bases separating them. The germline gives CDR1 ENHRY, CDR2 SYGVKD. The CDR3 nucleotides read TGTGCCATCAGTGGGGGTGGCCGGACAGTTGGCTACACCTTC. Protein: CAISGGGRTVGYTF.

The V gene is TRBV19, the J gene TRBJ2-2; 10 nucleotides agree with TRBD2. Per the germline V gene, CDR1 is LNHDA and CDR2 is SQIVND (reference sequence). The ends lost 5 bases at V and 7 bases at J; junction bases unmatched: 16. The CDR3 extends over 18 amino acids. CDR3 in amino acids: CASSPPKGLAVSLGELFF. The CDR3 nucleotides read TGTGCCAGTAGTCCACCAAAAGGACTAGCGGTTAGTCTCGGGGAGCTGTTTTTT.

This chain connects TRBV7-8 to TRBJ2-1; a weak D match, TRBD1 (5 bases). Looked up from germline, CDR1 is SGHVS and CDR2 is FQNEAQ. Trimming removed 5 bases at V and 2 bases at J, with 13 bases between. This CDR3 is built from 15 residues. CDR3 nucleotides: TGTGCCAGCAGCATCTACAGGTTGCCCTACAATGAGCAGTTCTTC. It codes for CASSIYRLPYNEQFF.

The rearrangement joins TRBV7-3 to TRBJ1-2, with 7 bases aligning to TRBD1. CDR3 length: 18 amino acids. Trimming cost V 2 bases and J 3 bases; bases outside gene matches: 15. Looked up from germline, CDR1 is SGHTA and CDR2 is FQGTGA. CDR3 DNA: TGTGCCAGCAGCTTAGTCTGGGACAGAAGAACATCTGACTATGGCTACACCTTC. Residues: CASSLVWDRRTSDYGYTF.

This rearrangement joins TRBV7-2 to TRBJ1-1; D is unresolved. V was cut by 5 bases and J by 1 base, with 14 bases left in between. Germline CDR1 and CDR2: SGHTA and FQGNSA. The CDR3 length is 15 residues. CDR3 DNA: TGTGCCAGCAGCCCACCAGGTTCTGGGAACACTGAAGCTTTCTTT. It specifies CASSPPGSGNTEAFF. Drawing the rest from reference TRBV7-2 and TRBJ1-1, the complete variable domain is GAGVSQSPSNKVTEKGKDVELRCDPISGHTALYWYRQSLGQGLEFLIYFQGNSAPDKSGLPSDRFSAERTGGSVSTLTIQRTQQEDSAVYLCASSPPGSGNTEAFFGQGTRLTVV.

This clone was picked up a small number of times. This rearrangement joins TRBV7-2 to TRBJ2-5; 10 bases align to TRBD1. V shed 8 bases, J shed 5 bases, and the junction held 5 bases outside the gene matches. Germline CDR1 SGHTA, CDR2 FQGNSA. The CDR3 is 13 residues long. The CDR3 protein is CASQTGGVETQYF. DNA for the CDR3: TGTGCCAGCCAGACAGGGGGCGTGGAGACCCAGTACTTC.

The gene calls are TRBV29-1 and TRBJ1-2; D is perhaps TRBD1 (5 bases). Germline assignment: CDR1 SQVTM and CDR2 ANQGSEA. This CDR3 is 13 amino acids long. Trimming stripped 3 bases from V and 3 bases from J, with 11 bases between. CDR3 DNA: TGCAGCGTTGAGGGCAGGGATCACTATGGCTACACCTTC. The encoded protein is CSVEGRDHYGYTF.

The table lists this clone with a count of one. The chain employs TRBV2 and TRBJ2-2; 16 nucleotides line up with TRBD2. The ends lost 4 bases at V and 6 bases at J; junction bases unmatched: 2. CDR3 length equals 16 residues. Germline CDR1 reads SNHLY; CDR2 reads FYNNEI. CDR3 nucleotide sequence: TGTGCCAGCAGTGTGGGACTAGCGGGAGGGCCCGGGGAGCTGTTTTTT. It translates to CASSVGLAGGPGELFF.

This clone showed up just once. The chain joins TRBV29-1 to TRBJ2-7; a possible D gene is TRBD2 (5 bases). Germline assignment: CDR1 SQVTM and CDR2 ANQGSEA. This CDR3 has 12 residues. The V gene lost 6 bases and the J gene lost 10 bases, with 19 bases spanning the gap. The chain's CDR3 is CSVTVSYGEQYF. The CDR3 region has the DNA TGCAGCGTCACCGTAAGTTACGGGGAACAGTACTTC.

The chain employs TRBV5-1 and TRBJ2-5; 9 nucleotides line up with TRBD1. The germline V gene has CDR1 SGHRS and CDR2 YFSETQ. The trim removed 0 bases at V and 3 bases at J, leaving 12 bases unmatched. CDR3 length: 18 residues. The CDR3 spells CASSLGVWDRAGEETQYF. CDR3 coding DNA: TGCGCCAGCAGCTTGGGTGTGTGGGACAGGGCGGGAGAAGAGACCCAGTACTTC.

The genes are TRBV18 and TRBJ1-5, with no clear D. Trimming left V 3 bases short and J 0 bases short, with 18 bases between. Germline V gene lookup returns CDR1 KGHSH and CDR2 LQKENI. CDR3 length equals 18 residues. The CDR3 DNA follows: TGTGCCAGCTCACCCGGGAAGGAGAATCTCTATAGCAATCAGCCCCAGCATTTT. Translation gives CASSPGKENLYSNQPQHF.

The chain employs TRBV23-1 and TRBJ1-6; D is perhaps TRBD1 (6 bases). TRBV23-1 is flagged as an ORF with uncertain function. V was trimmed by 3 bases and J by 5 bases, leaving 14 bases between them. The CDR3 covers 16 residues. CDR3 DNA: TGCGCCAGCAGTCATCTTCCTGGGACAAATAATTCACCCCTCCACTTT. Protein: CASSHLPGTNNSPLHF.

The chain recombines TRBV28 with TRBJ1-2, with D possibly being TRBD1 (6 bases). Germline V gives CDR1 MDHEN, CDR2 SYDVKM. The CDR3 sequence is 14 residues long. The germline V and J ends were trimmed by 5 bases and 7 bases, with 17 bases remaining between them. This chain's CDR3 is CASSGGGLLTGYTF. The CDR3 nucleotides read TGTGCCAGCAGTGGGGGGGGCCTGCTTACTGGCTACACCTTC.

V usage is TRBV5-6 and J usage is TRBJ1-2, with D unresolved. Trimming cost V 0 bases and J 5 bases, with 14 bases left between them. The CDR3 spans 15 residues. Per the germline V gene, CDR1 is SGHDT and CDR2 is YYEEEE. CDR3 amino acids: CASSLAREGWYGYTF. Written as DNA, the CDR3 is TGTGCCAGCAGCTTGGCCCGTGAGGGATGGTATGGCTACACCTTC.

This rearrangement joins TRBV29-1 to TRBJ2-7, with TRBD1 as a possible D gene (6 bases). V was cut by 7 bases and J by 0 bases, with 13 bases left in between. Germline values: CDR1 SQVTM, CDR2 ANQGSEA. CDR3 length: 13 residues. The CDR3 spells CSARTARSYEQYF. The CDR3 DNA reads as TGCAGCGCCCGGACAGCCCGCTCCTACGAGCAGTACTTC.